This is a list of T cell receptor beta chains from one sample in a study of cytomegalovirus exposure and HLA in healthy donors. The protocol was immunoSEQ multiplex PCR, while the TCRdb copy is restricted to in-frame clones and leaves out a portion. The table records 150,000 to 160,000 clones, approximately 81% of them present only once. The sample consisted of PBMCs. The receptor set was obtained from a woman younger than 35 in good health and CMV-seronegative. The CDR3 runs from the conserved cysteine through the conserved F or W. The D gene is left open where the match is weak. The size field is filled for only some rows; it gives once, few, many or a size class.

size: NA
D: NA
V: TRBV7-2
J: TRBJ2-7
DNA: TGTGCCAGCAGCTTAGCGACCCGGACAACCTACGAGCAGTACTTC
CDR3: CASSLATRTTYEQYF

size: NA
D: NA
V: TRBV29-1
J: TRBJ1-1
DNA: TGCAGCGTTGAAATGACCGGGGGTGACACTGAAGCTTTCTTT
CDR3: CSVEMTGGDTEAFF

size: NA
D: TRBD1
V: TRBV4-3
J: TRBJ2-7
DNA: TGCGCCAGCAGCCAGGACAGGGTCTCCTACGAGCAGTACTTC
CDR3: CASSQDRVSYEQYF

size: NA
D: NA
V: TRBV4-1
J: TRBJ2-5
DNA: TGCGCCAGCAGCCCGGGGTTGGGCAGGGGAGAGACCCAGTACTTC
CDR3: CASSPGLGRGETQYF

size: NA
D: TRBD2
V: TRBV5-5
J: TRBJ2-1
DNA: TGTGCCAGCAGCCCTGGGAGGGTTTCTACCTACAATGAGCAGTTCTTC
CDR3: CASSPGRVSTYNEQFF

size: NA
D: NA
V: TRBV5-1
J: TRBJ2-2
DNA: TGCGCCAGCAGCTTGGGGCTGGCCGAAGAGCTGTTTTTT
CDR3: CASSLGLAEELFF

size: NA
D: TRBD2
V: TRBV28
J: TRBJ2-3
DNA: TGTGCCAGCAGTTTATCTGGGAGGTGGGGCAGGGAGGGCGATACGCAGTATTTT
CDR3: CASSLSGRWGREGDTQYF

size: once
D: TRBD2
V: TRBV7-9
J: TRBJ2-1
DNA: TGTGCCAGCAGGGTCGCATCTCTAGCGGGAGGGCTCCACAATGAGCAGTTCTTC
CDR3: CASRVASLAGGLHNEQFF

size: NA
D: TRBD1
V: TRBV19
J: TRBJ1-4
DNA: TGTGCCAGCAGACAGTTGACAGGGACAGCTGAAAAACTGTTTTTT
CDR3: CASRQLTGTAEKLFF

size: NA
D: NA
V: TRBV28
J: TRBJ1-5
DNA: TGTGCCAGCACCATTCGGGGAGGGGGGGCAGGTCAGCCCCAGCATTTT
CDR3: CASTIRGGGAGQPQHF

size: NA
D: TRBD1
V: TRBV9
J: TRBJ2-7
DNA: TGTGCCAGCAGCGTGGACGACAGGGGCTCCTACGAGCAGTACTTC
CDR3: CASSVDDRGSYEQYF

size: NA
D: TRBD1
V: TRBV13
J: TRBJ2-1
DNA: TGTGCCAGCAGCCGCAAACCAGGGGGCGGGAATTACGATGAGCAGTTCTTC
CDR3: CASSRKPGGGNYDEQFF

size: NA
D: TRBD2
V: TRBV5-4
J: TRBJ2-7
DNA: TGTGCCAGCAGCTTGAGGGTAGCGGGCTTATCCTACGAGCAGTACTTC
CDR3: CASSLRVAGLSYEQYF

size: NA
D: TRBD2
V: TRBV7-2
J: TRBJ2-7
DNA: TGTGCCAGCAGCCTACTACCGGGACTAGCGGGGTACGAGCAGTACTTC
CDR3: CASSLLPGLAGYEQYF

size: NA
D: NA
V: TRBV18
J: TRBJ2-5
DNA: TGTGCCAGCTCACCACCCAGAGGGGGAGAGACCCAGTACTTC
CDR3: CASSPPRGGETQYF

size: NA
D: TRBD1
V: TRBV7-9
J: TRBJ2-2
DNA: TGTGCCAGCACAAGGGACAGGGACACCGGGGAGCTGTTTTTT
CDR3: CASTRDRDTGELFF

size: NA
D: TRBD2
V: TRBV6-4
J: TRBJ2-1
DNA: TGTGCCAGCAGGCAGCGGGGGGGCAATGAGCAGTTCTTC
CDR3: CASRQRGGNEQFF

size: NA
D: TRBD2
V: TRBV9
J: TRBJ2-1
DNA: TGTGCCAGCAGCGTAGGGGGGCGGGGGGACAATGAGCAGTTCTTC
CDR3: CASSVGGRGDNEQFF

size: few
D: TRBD1
V: TRBV18
J: TRBJ1-2
DNA: TGTGCCAGCTCACCGGTCTCAGGGACAGGCGCGGGTTCGGGCTATGGCTACACCTTC
CDR3: CASSPVSGTGAGSGYGYTF

size: NA
D: NA
V: TRBV29-1
J: TRBJ2-6
DNA: TGCAGCGTTGATTCAGGGGCTGGGGCCAACGTCCTGACTTTC
CDR3: CSVDSGAGANVLTF

size: NA
D: NA
V: TRBV7-7
J: TRBJ1-3
DNA: TGTGCCAGCAGTCATACAGACTCTGGAAACACCATATATTTT
CDR3: CASSHTDSGNTIYF

size: NA
D: TRBD2
V: TRBV9
J: TRBJ2-3
DNA: TGTGCCAGCAGCGTAGTGGGGGGGTTATCTAGCACAGATACGCAGTATTTT
CDR3: CASSVVGGLSSTDTQYF

size: few
D: NA
V: TRBV6-5
J: TRBJ1-2
DNA: TGTGCCAGCAGCCGAGACAGGAGTAGCTACACCTTC
CDR3: CASSRDRSSYTF

size: NA
D: NA
V: TRBV18
J: TRBJ1-1
DNA: TGTGCCAGCTCGGTCCAGGGTCAGAACACTGAAGCTTTCTTT
CDR3: CASSVQGQNTEAFF

size: NA
D: NA
V: TRBV11-2
J: TRBJ2-7
DNA: TGTGCCAGCAGCTTAGTCGGAGGGGAGCAGTACTTC
CDR3: CASSLVGGEQYF

size: NA
D: TRBD1
V: TRBV6-5
J: TRBJ1-2
DNA: TGTGCCAGCAGTTACACCCCGACAGGGGCCTATGGCTACACCTTC
CDR3: CASSYTPTGAYGYTF

size: NA
D: TRBD1
V: TRBV4-3
J: TRBJ1-2
DNA: TGCGCCAGCAGCCAAGCTGACAGGGTCTATGGCTACACCTTC
CDR3: CASSQADRVYGYTF

size: NA
D: TRBD1
V: TRBV28
J: TRBJ2-3
DNA: TGTGCCAGCAGTATAACCGGGACAGAGGCTACGCAGTATTTT
CDR3: CASSITGTEATQYF

size: NA
D: TRBD2
V: TRBV11-1
J: TRBJ2-2
DNA: TGTGCCAGCAGCTTACTAGCGGGATACACCGGGGAGCTGTTTTTT
CDR3: CASSLLAGYTGELFF

size: NA
D: NA
V: TRBV29-1
J: TRBJ2-5
DNA: TGCAGCGTTGAACCGTATGGGGGCCCCCAAGAGACCCAGTACTTC
CDR3: CSVEPYGGPQETQYF

size: few
D: NA
V: TRBV5-4
J: TRBJ1-1
DNA: TGTGCCAGCAGCTCAGGACACGCGAAAGCTTTCTTT
CDR3: CASSSGHAKAFF

size: NA
D: TRBD2
V: TRBV28
J: TRBJ2-1
DNA: TGTGCCAGCACCCTCCCGGGGGGAGTCAATGAGCAGTTCTTC
CDR3: CASTLPGGVNEQFF

size: once
D: NA
V: TRBV6-5
J: TRBJ2-1
DNA: TGTGCCAGCAGTTACTCGGAGGTTGGGGGGTCCAATGAGCAGTTCTTC
CDR3: CASSYSEVGGSNEQFF

size: NA
D: NA
V: TRBV12-5
J: TRBJ2-7
DNA: TGTGCTAGTGGTTTGAGTTTCGGCGAGCAGTACTTC
CDR3: CASGLSFGEQYF

size: once
D: NA
V: TRBV6-4
J: TRBJ1-6
DNA: TGTGCCAGCAGTCCGGGAGCCGGGGATAATTCACCCCTCCACTTT
CDR3: CASSPGAGDNSPLHF

size: NA
D: NA
V: TRBV7-6
J: TRBJ2-1
DNA: TGTGCCAGCAGCTTAGCCATCGCGAGGAGTGAGCAGTTCTTC
CDR3: CASSLAIARSEQFF

size: once
D: TRBD2
V: TRBV5-1
J: TRBJ2-6
DNA: TGCGCCAGCAAACCCATTAGCGGGGGGGCTACCGGGGCCAACGTCCTGACTTTC
CDR3: CASKPISGGATGANVLTF